The source of this T cell receptor beta chain is a study of cytomegalovirus exposure and HLA in healthy donors. On this clone: Its antigen is undetermined.

Amplification used 60 Vbeta primers and 13 Jbeta primers. Clones were read by immunoSEQ multiplex PCR, and TCRdb kept only the in-frame ones, dropping some. Of just over 95,000 clones detected, 77% appear once; the ten largest clones hold 4.5% to 6%. Trimming pared 4 bases from V and 0 bases from J, leaving 14 bases between. From germline, CDR1 is GTSNPN and CDR2 SVGIG (reference sequence). This CDR3 has 15 residues. Study-level findings and limits: According to an earlier analysis, most TCR beta V segments yielded productive rearrangements about 87% or about 30% of the time.

This TCR came from a woman aged 40 to 50 in good health and CMV-seronegative. Material: PBMCs. V usage is TRBV30 and J usage is TRBJ2-3; possible D gene TRBD1, 6 bases. CDR3 protein: CAWNPGQLSTDTQYF. The DNA for the CDR3 is TGTGCCTGGAACCCAGGACAGCTCAGCACAGATACGCAGTATTTT.